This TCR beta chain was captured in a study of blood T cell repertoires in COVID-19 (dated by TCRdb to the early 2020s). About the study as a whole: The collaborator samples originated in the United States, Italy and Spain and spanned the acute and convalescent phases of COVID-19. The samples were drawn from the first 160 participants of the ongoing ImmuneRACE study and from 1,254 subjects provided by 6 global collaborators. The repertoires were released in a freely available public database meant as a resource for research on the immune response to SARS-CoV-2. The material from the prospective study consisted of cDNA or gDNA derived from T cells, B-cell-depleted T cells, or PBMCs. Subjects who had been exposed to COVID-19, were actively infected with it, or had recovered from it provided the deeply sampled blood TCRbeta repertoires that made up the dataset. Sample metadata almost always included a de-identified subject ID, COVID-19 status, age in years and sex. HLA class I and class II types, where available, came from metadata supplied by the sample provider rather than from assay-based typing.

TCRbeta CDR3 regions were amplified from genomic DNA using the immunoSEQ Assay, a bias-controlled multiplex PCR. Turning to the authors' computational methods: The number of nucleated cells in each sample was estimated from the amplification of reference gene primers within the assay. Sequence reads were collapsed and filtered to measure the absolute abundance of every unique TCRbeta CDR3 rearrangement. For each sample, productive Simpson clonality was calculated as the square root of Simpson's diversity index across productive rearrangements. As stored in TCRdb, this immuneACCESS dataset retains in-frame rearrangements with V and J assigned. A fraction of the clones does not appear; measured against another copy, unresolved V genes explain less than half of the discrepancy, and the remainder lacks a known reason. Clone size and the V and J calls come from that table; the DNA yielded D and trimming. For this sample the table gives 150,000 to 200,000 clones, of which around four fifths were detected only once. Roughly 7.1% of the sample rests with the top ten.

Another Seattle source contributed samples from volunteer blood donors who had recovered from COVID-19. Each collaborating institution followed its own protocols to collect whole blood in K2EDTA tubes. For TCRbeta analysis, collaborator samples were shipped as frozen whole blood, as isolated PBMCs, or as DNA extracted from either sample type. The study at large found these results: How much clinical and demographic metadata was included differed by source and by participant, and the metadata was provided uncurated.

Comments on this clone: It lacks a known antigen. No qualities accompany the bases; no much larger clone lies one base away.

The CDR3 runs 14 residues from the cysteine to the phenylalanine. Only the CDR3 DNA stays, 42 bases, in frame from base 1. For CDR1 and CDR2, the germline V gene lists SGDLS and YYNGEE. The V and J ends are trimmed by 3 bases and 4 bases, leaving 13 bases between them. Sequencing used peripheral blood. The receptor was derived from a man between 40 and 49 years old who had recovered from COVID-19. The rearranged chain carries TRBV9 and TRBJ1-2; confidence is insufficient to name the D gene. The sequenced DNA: TGTGCCAGCAGCGCCACGTTCGGGAGCTATGGCTACACCTTC. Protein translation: CASSATFGSYGYTF.